A selection of T cell receptor beta chains follows, all from one sample in a study of shared clonotypes between healthy human individuals. Measured with immunoSEQ multiplex PCR; TCRdb has only the in-frame clones, and not every one. The sample carries about 2,500,000 clones, about 92% recorded once. Material: naive CD4+ T cells sorted from blood. These receptors all come from a man between 18 and 29 years old in good health. Both conserved end residues are part of each CDR3. Fields, in order: V gene, J gene, D gene, CDR3 DNA, CDR3 protein. The D gene is left open where the match is weak.

V gene: TRBV5-1; J gene: TRBJ2-3; D gene: TRBD2; CDR3 DNA: TGCGCCAGCAGTATCCGGACTAGCGGGGGGGCCTCAGATACGCAGTATTTT; CDR3 protein: CASSIRTSGGASDTQYF
V gene: TRBV7-2; J gene: TRBJ2-7; D gene: TRBD1; CDR3 DNA: TGTGCCAGCAGGTTTTCCGGACAGGGACCCGAGCAGTACTTC; CDR3 protein: CASRFSGQGPEQYF
V gene: TRBV7-2; J gene: TRBJ2-7; D gene: -; CDR3 DNA: TGTGCCAGCAGCAGGGGGTTAGGCGAGCAGTACTTC; CDR3 protein: CASSRGLGEQYF
V gene: TRBV6-1; J gene: TRBJ2-2; D gene: -; CDR3 DNA: TGTGCCAGCAGTGAGTGGCTAAACACCGGGGAGCTGTTTTTT; CDR3 protein: CASSEWLNTGELFF
V gene: TRBV5-4; J gene: TRBJ2-5; D gene: -; CDR3 DNA: TGTGCCAGCCACTGGCGACAGGGACTTGGAGAGACCCAGTACTTC; CDR3 protein: CASHWRQGLGETQYF
V gene: TRBV6-1; J gene: TRBJ2-7; D gene: -; CDR3 DNA: TGTGCCACCGGGACTCTACAGTACGAGCAGTACTTC; CDR3 protein: CATGTLQYEQYF
V gene: TRBV6-1; J gene: TRBJ2-7; D gene: TRBD1; CDR3 DNA: TGTGCCAGCAGGGGGGACAGATTAAACGAGCAGTACTTC; CDR3 protein: CASRGDRLNEQYF
V gene: TRBV2; J gene: TRBJ2-3; D gene: TRBD2; CDR3 DNA: TGTGCCAGCAGTGTGACTAGCGGGAAGGGTGGGGTAAATACGCAGTATTTT; CDR3 protein: CASSVTSGKGGVNTQYF
V gene: TRBV5-1; J gene: TRBJ2-1; D gene: -; CDR3 DNA: TGCGCCAGCAGCCCTGGCGGTCAGGGGAGGTCATTCTTC; CDR3 protein: CASSPGGQGRSFF
V gene: TRBV7-2; J gene: TRBJ1-5; D gene: -; CDR3 DNA: TGTGCCAGCAGCACTGGGGGGAATCAGCCCCAGCATTTT; CDR3 protein: CASSTGGNQPQHF
V gene: TRBV4-3; J gene: TRBJ2-3; D gene: TRBD2; CDR3 DNA: TGCGCCAGCAGCCAGAGACTAGCGGTTAGCACAGATACGCAGTATTTT; CDR3 protein: CASSQRLAVSTDTQYF
V gene: TRBV6-1; J gene: TRBJ2-2; D gene: -; CDR3 DNA: TGTGCCATTGCACAGGTCAACACCGGGGAGCTGTTTTTT; CDR3 protein: CAIAQVNTGELFF
V gene: TRBV6-1; J gene: TRBJ2-1; D gene: TRBD1; CDR3 DNA: TGTGCCAGCAGGCACCCCAGGGGGCTAAGCAATGAGCAGTTCTTC; CDR3 protein: CASRHPRGLSNEQFF
V gene: TRBV5-1; J gene: TRBJ2-1; D gene: TRBD1; CDR3 DNA: TGCGCCAGCAGCTTGGGGGACAGGGGCGATGAGCAGTTCTTC; CDR3 protein: CASSLGDRGDEQFF
V gene: TRBV18; J gene: TRBJ2-2; D gene: TRBD2; CDR3 DNA: TGTGCCAGCTCACCAAGGCTAGCGGGAGGTACCGGGGAGCTGTTTTTT; CDR3 protein: CASSPRLAGGTGELFF
V gene: TRBV2; J gene: TRBJ1-6; D gene: -; CDR3 DNA: TGTGCCAGCTCGAGGGAGAATTCACCCCTCCACTTT; CDR3 protein: CASSRENSPLHF
V gene: TRBV7-2; J gene: TRBJ2-5; D gene: -; CDR3 DNA: TGTGCCAGCAGCTTACGAGGGACTCGAGAGACCCAGTACTTC; CDR3 protein: CASSLRGTRETQYF